A single sample is the source of the 31 T cell receptor beta chains below, sequenced in a study of human T cells and chemical hapten exposure. Time point indicated: pre-sensitization, week 0. This sample's treatment: therapeutic diphenylcyclopropenone sensitization with weekly scalp DPC. TCRdb analysed the RACE reads with MiXCR anew, one entry per CDR3 protein. The sample has approximately 400,000 distinct CDR3 sequences, 5.1% seen once. Source: whole blood, taken in connection with sensitization to the hapten diphenylcyclopropenone (DPC). The receptor source for this set is a woman aged 45 to 65 with alopecia areata. Some clones in this sample may be carry-over from other donors' samples.

This clonotype was detected ten times or more. This rearrangement joins TRBV6-4 to TRBJ2-7; D not resolved. The CDR3 length is 15 residues. Germline V gene data show CDR1 as MRHNA and CDR2 as SNTAGT. V was pared by 0 bases and J by 4 bases, with 13 bases between. For the CDR3, the DNA is TGTGCCAGCAGTGACTCCGACCTCAGTCTATACGAGCAGTACTTC. Amino acid sequence: CASSDSDLSLYEQYF.

This clonotype came up a few times. The chain couples TRBV9 to TRBJ2-3; 10 nucleotides align to TRBD2. Trimming at V came to 0 bases and at J to 4 bases, leaving 5 bases not matched to a gene. CDR3 size: 16 residues. Per the germline V gene, CDR1 is SGDLS and CDR2 is YYNGEE. In DNA form, the CDR3 reads TGTGCCAGCAGCGTAGACAGCGGGGGGGCCTCAGATACGCAGTATTTT. Translation: CASSVDSGGASDTQYF.

This clonotype came up a few times. The V and J genes are TRBV6-5 and TRBJ2-4, with no clear D. Between the trimmed V and J ends, which lost 2 bases and 15 bases, there was a span of 11 bases. This CDR3 has 11 residues. The germline gives CDR1 MNHEY, CDR2 SVGAGI. In DNA form, the CDR3 reads TGTGCCAGCAGTTACGGGTCAATTTTGTACTTC. It specifies CASSYGSILYF.

Ten or more counts support this clonotype. The rearrangement uses TRBV6-5 and TRBJ2-5; TRBD1 matches at 8 bases. Per the germline V gene, CDR1 is MNHEY and CDR2 is SVGAGI. Trimming removed 6 bases from V and 4 bases from J; junction bases left unmatched: 13. CDR3 length equals 16 residues. The CDR3 DNA reads as TGTGCCAGCAGGCGACCGAACTCAGGGGGCCGAGAGACCCAGTACTTC. Protein product: CASRRPNSGGRETQYF.

This clonotype was observed a handful of times. The rearrangement joins TRBV9 to TRBJ1-6; D is undetermined. Deletions cut 0 bases from V and 7 bases from J, with 14 bases between. Germline loops: CDR1 SGDLS, CDR2 YYNGEE. CDR3 length: 16 residues. CDR3 region: CASSVGPGTENSPLHF. CDR3 nucleotide sequence: TGTGCCAGCAGCGTAGGCCCAGGCACAGAGAATTCACCCCTCCACTTT.

This clonotype was counted a few times. This sequence joins TRBV29-1 and TRBJ1-1; D remains unclear. Germline V gene sequence: CDR1 SQVTM, CDR2 ANQGSEA. V was shortened by 1 base and J by 4 bases, with 13 bases between the two germline ends. The CDR3 has 14 residues. CDR3 sequence: CSVEVLPRRTEAFF. The DNA of the CDR3 is TGCAGCGTTGAAGTCCTCCCCCGTCGCACTGAAGCTTTCTTT.

The J gene is TRBJ2-1, the V gene TRBV5-1; possibly TRBD2 for D (5 bases). The V end was cut by 4 bases, the J end by 0 bases, with 8 bases between. The CDR3 extends over 14 amino acids. Germline values: CDR1 SGHRS, CDR2 YFSETQ. The CDR3 DNA is TGCGCCAGCAGCACGGGGAGCTCCTACAATGAGCAGTTCTTC. This encodes CASSTGSSYNEQFF.

This clonotype occurred many times. The CDR3 region has the DNA TGTGCCAGCAGCAGGACAGGGTCGGACTATGGCTACACCTTC. This translates into CASSRTGSDYGYTF. The chain uses TRBV7-9 and TRBJ1-2, with TRBD1 identical over 8 bases. The V gene end was trimmed by 5 bases and the J gene end by 3 bases; junction bases not matched to a gene: 5. The CDR3 consists of 14 residues. CDR1 is SEHNR, CDR2 FQNEAQ, per germline (reference sequence).

This clonotype has at least ten counts. This chain uses TRBV3-1 with TRBJ2-3, with 8 positions matching TRBD2. CDR3 size: 15 residues. Germline-derived CDR1 and CDR2 are LGHDT and YNNKEL (reference sequence). V lost 2 bases, J lost 5 bases, and 6 bases stayed unmatched. In DNA form, the CDR3 reads TGTGCCAGCAGCCAATGGGGGACTAGTAAAGATACGCAGTATTTT. Residues: CASSQWGTSKDTQYF.

In DNA, the CDR3 is TGCAGTGCTAGAGAGGAACAGGGGAATCAGCCCCAGCATTTT. Translating it yields CSAREEQGNQPQHF. The V call is TRBV20-1, the J call TRBJ1-5; 7 positions match TRBD1. The CDR3 length is 14 residues. Germline V lookup: CDR1 DFQATT, CDR2 SNEGSKA (reference sequence). Unmatched junction bases numbered 3, after V lost 0 bases and J lost 4 bases.

This rearrangement joins TRBV5-1 to TRBJ2-7; a weak D match, TRBD1 (5 bases). The CDR3 runs 13 residues. Trimming removed 2 bases from V and 4 bases from J, with 10 bases in between. Germline V gives CDR1 SGHRS, CDR2 YFSETQ. The CDR3 spells CASSFQGRYEQYF. CDR3 nucleotides: TGCGCCAGCAGCTTCCAGGGTAGATACGAGCAGTACTTC.

There are a few counts of this clonotype. The rearrangement joins TRBV27 to TRBJ2-1; tentatively, D is TRBD1 (5 bases). V lost 1 base and J lost 0, with 7 bases in between. Germline CDR1 and CDR2: MNHEY and SMNVEV (reference sequence). The CDR3 consists of 15 residues. In DNA, the CDR3 is TGTGCCAGCAGTTTATTACAGGTCTCCTACAATGAGCAGTTCTTC. The encoded protein is CASSLLQVSYNEQFF.

This clonotype was observed many times. This chain uses TRBV4-1 with TRBJ2-7; 8 bases map to TRBD2. Per the germline V gene, CDR1 is MGHRA and CDR2 is YSYEKL. The junction had 5 bases not matched to a gene; V was cut back by 0 bases and J by 4 bases. CDR3 size: 15 residues. CDR3 residues: CASSQDYGGGYEQYF. Here the CDR3 DNA reads TGCGCCAGCAGCCAAGATTACGGGGGGGGGTACGAGCAGTACTTC.

This clonotype was seen more than once but under ten times. The rearrangement links TRBV6-4 to TRBJ1-2; D is uncertain. The CDR3 has 14 amino acids. V was cut by 7 bases and J by 0 bases, with 12 bases left in between. The germline V gene has CDR1 MRHNA and CDR2 SNTAGT. CDR3 sequence (DNA): TGTGCCAGCAAGAAGTCAGAAACTAACTATGGCTACACCTTC. It encodes CASKKSETNYGYTF.

This clonotype was picked up a small number of times. The junction departs from germline at one end; a sequencing error may be responsible. J is TRBJ1-4 and V is TRBV7-9; D is uncertain. The CDR3 is 13 amino acids. The germline gives CDR1 SEHNR, CDR2 FQNEAQ (reference sequence). The CDR3 DNA reads as TGTGCCCCTGTACGGCGGACTATTGAAAAACTGTTTTTT. Protein: CAPVRRTIEKLFF.

The genes are TRBV4-1 and TRBJ2-1, with 11 bases identical to TRBD2. The CDR3 runs 15 residues. With V trimmed by 4 bases and J by 7 bases, 6 bases remained unmatched. Germline V lookup: CDR1 MGHRA, CDR2 YSYEKL. In nucleotides, the CDR3 is TGCGCCAGCAGCCGGAACCTAGCGGGAGGAAATGAGCAGTTCTTC. Protein: CASSRNLAGGNEQFF.

This clonotype was seen repeatedly, ten times or more. The chain combines TRBV5-1 with TRBJ1-2, with unresolved D. V shed 4 bases and J shed 6 bases, with 13 bases lying between them. This CDR3 contains 13 residues. Germline V gene data show CDR1 as SGHRS and CDR2 as YFSETQ. In nucleotides, the CDR3 is TGCGCCAGCAGCCTCCCGGGATCCGATGGCTACACCTTC. This encodes CASSLPGSDGYTF. The variable domain in full, completed from reference TRBV5-1 and TRBJ1-2, reads KAGVTQTPRYLIKTRGQQVTLSCSPISGHRSVSWYQQTPGQGLQFLFEYFSETQRNKGNFPGRFSGRQFSNSRSEMNVSTLELGDSALYLCASSLPGSDGYTFGSGTRLTVV.

V gene TRBV5-1 combines with J gene TRBJ2-7; TRBD1 matches 8 bases. V trimming: 4 bases; J trimming: 5 bases; junction bases outside the gene matches: 5. The germline gives CDR1 SGHRS, CDR2 YFSETQ. The CDR3 totals 13 residues. The DNA for the CDR3 is TGCGCCAGCAGCCGGACAGGGCGGGACGAGCAGTACTTC. It encodes CASSRTGRDEQYF.

This clonotype was observed at least ten times. This sequence joins TRBV7-6 and TRBJ2-2; weak D call: TRBD2 (6 bases). V gave up 1 base and J gave up 2 bases, with 14 bases separating them. The CDR3 is 17 residues long. Per the germline V gene, CDR1 is SGHVS and CDR2 is FNYEAQ. CDR3 nucleotide sequence: TGTGCCAGCAGCTTAGGATCGGCAGCGGGTAACACCGGGGAGCTGTTTTTT. It translates to CASSLGSAAGNTGELFF.

This clonotype was observed many times. This rearrangement joins TRBV29-1 to TRBJ2-3, with D hard to call. Germline V gene data show CDR1 as SQVTM and CDR2 as ANQGSEA. Trimming removed 4 bases from V and 5 bases from J, with 10 bases in between. The CDR3 spans 12 residues. The chain's CDR3 is CSVVSTEDTQYF. The CDR3 DNA follows: TGCAGCGTTGTAAGTACAGAAGATACGCAGTATTTT.

V and J are TRBV5-5 and TRBJ2-7, with D possibly TRBD2 on 5 matching bases. V gave up 9 bases and J gave up 3 bases, with 13 bases separating them. CDR3 length equals 12 residues. Germline CDR1 is SGHKS and CDR2 is YYEKEE (reference sequence). For the CDR3, the DNA is TGTGCCACAGGACGGGGAGACTACGAGCAGTACTTC. It encodes CATGRGDYEQYF.

In DNA form, the CDR3 reads TGTGCCAGCAGTCCCAAGTCCGGGACAGACTATGGCTACACCTTC. Its protein is CASSPKSGTDYGYTF. The chain couples TRBV12-3 or TRBV12-4 to TRBJ1-2; 7 bases line up with TRBD1. Trimming took 5 bases from V and 3 from J; bases not matched to a gene: 9. This CDR3 has 15 residues.

This clonotype was detected only once. This rearrangement joins TRBV4-1 to TRBJ1-4; D possibly corresponds to TRBD1 (6 bases). Trimming cost V 4 bases and J 7 bases, with 10 bases left between them. The germline gives CDR1 MGHRA, CDR2 YSYEKL. This CDR3 contains 13 residues. CDR3 sequence reads: CASSLSDSEKLFF. The DNA for the CDR3 is TGCGCCAGCAGCCTTTCGGACAGTGAAAAACTGTTTTTT.

This clonotype was picked up many times. This rearrangement joins TRBV4-1 to TRBJ1-2, with D possibly being TRBD1 (6 bases). From germline, CDR1 is MGHRA and CDR2 YSYEKL. The CDR3 is 15 amino acids. V was trimmed by 4 bases and J by 2 bases, leaving 14 bases between them. DNA of the CDR3: TGCGCCAGCAGCCTCCCTCGCAGGGGCAACTATGGCTACACCTTC. It codes for CASSLPRRGNYGYTF.

This clonotype was recorded a few times. The chain joins TRBV20-1 to TRBJ2-3; D unclear. Germline CDR1 and CDR2: DFQATT and SNEGSKA (reference sequence). The V end lost 6 bases, the J end lost 0 bases, and 10 bases lay between the germline ends. The CDR3 is 13 amino acids. The CDR3 bases are TGCAGTGCGTTCGGACCTAGCACAGATACGCAGTATTTT. Translation: CSAFGPSTDTQYF.

This clonotype has a count of ten or more. The chain has TRBV18 and TRBJ1-3; weak D call: TRBD1 (6 bases). The CDR3 contains 15 residues. The V and J ends lost 3 bases and 4 bases respectively, with 13 bases between them. In germline, CDR1 is KGHSH, CDR2 LQKENI. Here the CDR3 DNA reads TGTGCCAGCTCACCCGGGACAAGCAAAGGAAACACCATATATTTT. Translated, it gives CASSPGTSKGNTIYF.

This clonotype has a count of ten or more. The V call is TRBV27, the J call TRBJ2-7; TRBD2 matches at 9 bases. J lost 7 bases, V lost 5 bases, and 15 bases had no gene match. The CDR3 extends over 16 amino acids. Looked up from germline, CDR1 is MNHEY and CDR2 is SMNVEV (reference sequence). CDR3 nucleotides: TGTGCCAGCAGTAATTTTTTTGCGGGAGGGCCGAGGGAGCAGTACTTC. Protein product: CASSNFFAGGPREQYF.

V usage is TRBV7-9 and J usage is TRBJ1-1; 7 bases match TRBD1. CDR1 is SEHNR, CDR2 FQNEAQ, per germline (reference sequence). The CDR3 totals 15 residues. J gave up 0 bases and V 5 bases, and 6 bases lay outside the gene matches. CDR3 nucleotides: TGTGCCAGCAGCACCCCGACAGGGATGAACACTGAAGCTTTCTTT. Its translation is CASSTPTGMNTEAFF.

This clonotype was seen only a few times. V and J are TRBV3-1 and TRBJ2-3, with D unclear. The V gene lost 2 bases and the J gene lost 4 bases, with 10 bases spanning the gap. Germline CDR1 and CDR2: LGHDT and YNNKEL (reference sequence). The CDR3 runs 14 residues. This CDR3 reads CASSQSPSPDTQYF. CDR3 bases: TGTGCCAGCAGCCAAAGCCCATCCCCAGATACGCAGTATTTT.

The J gene is TRBJ2-1, the V gene TRBV28, with TRBD2 matching over 10 bases. The germline V gene encodes CDR1 MDHEN and CDR2 SYDVKM. The CDR3 totals 13 residues. V trimming: 7 bases; J trimming: 8 bases; junction bases outside the gene matches: 5. CDR3 sequence (DNA): TGTGCCAGCAATCTAGCGGGAGATTATGAGCAGTTCTTC. Protein product: CASNLAGDYEQFF. Full variable domain (rest looked up from reference TRBV28 and TRBJ2-1): DVKVTQSSRYLVKRTGEKVFLECVQDMDHENMFWYRQDPGLGLRLIYFSYDVKMKEKGDIPEGYSVSREKKERFSLILESASTNQTSMYLCASNLAGDYEQFFGPGTRLTVL.

The chain joins TRBV27 to TRBJ2-1; maybe TRBD1 (6 bases). There are 14 residues in the CDR3. The V end was cut by 1 base, the J end by 7 bases, with 11 bases between. Germline lookup yields CDR1 MNHEY and CDR2 SMNVEV (reference sequence). CDR3 nucleotides: TGTGCCAGCAGTTTATTGCAGGGGTGGAATGAGCAGTTCTTC. This gives the protein CASSLLQGWNEQFF.